The 19 T cell receptor beta chains in this list originate from one sample, sequenced in a study of CD8+ T cells in alopecia areata. Once RNA had been extracted, it was reverse transcribed into cDNA to act as the sequencing template. Profiling relied on immunoSEQ multiplex PCR, and the TCRdb table lists in-frame clones only, not all of them. In the table there are hundreds of thousands of clones, 57% of which are singletons. This material consisted of CD4+ T cells sorted from blood, taken at week 0. These receptors were taken from a human donor with alopecia areata.

This chain joins TRBV19 and TRBJ1-5; weak D call: TRBD1 (5 bases). The germline gives CDR1 LNHDA, CDR2 SQIVND (reference sequence). V lost 11 bases and J lost 2, with 16 bases in between. The CDR3 consists of 14 residues. CDR3 in amino acids: CASRMGPRNQPQHF. In DNA form, the CDR3 reads TGTGCCTCCAGAATGGGACCGCGCAATCAGCCCCAGCATTTT.

As for this clone: This likely traces to a read error, being one base from a far larger clone. V is TRBV13 and J is TRBJ2-1; no reliable D call. This CDR3 is 11 amino acids long. Per the germline V gene, CDR1 is PRHDT and CDR2 is FYEKMQ (reference sequence). The V and J ends lost 5 bases and 2 bases respectively, with 1 base between them. Here the CDR3 reads CASSAYNEQFF. CDR3 nucleotide sequence: TGTGCCAGCAGCGCCTACAATGAGCAGTTCTTC.

The V call is TRBV30, the J call TRBJ1-1; D is ambiguous. Trimming left V 2 bases short and J 4 bases short, with 17 bases between. The V gene's germline CDR1 is GTSNPN and CDR2 SVGIG (reference sequence). This CDR3 comprises 15 residues. CDR3 residues: CAWSPKGMVSTEAFF. Written as DNA, the CDR3 is TGTGCCTGGAGTCCGAAAGGGATGGTAAGCACTGAAGCTTTCTTT.

This clone has more than one count but fewer than ten. The V and J genes are TRBV9 and TRBJ2-5; 11 bases line up with TRBD2. Germline CDR1 and CDR2: SGDLS and YYNGEE. This CDR3 comprises 16 residues. V was pared by 2 bases and J by 3 bases, with 6 bases of the junction left unmatched. The CDR3 loop is CASSVSTTSGKETQYF. The CDR3 DNA sequence: TGTGCCAGCAGCGTTTCGACGACTAGCGGGAAAGAGACCCAGTACTTC.

V is TRBV7-3 and J is TRBJ2-2; the match to TRBD1 covers 12 bases. This CDR3 has 18 amino acids. Germline CDR1 reads SGHTA; CDR2 reads FQGTGA. With 6 bases clipped from V and 1 base from J, the junction kept 9 bases outside the gene matches. CDR3 DNA sequence: TGTGCCAGCAGACCGGGACAGGGGGCCGGTTGGAACACCGGGGAGCTGTTTTTT. Translation gives CASRPGQGAGWNTGELFF.

The J gene is TRBJ2-3, the V gene TRBV29-1; D not resolved. The CDR3 spans 15 residues. Germline CDR1 and CDR2: SQVTM and ANQGSEA. Between the trimmed V and J ends, which lost 5 bases and 4 bases, there was a span of 19 bases. CDR3 DNA sequence: TGCAGCGTTCTAAGAAACACCTTTGGGGCAGATACGCAGTATTTT. It specifies CSVLRNTFGADTQYF.

In this sample, this clone turned up a few times. The chain carries TRBV4-1 and TRBJ1-1; a possible D gene is TRBD1 (5 bases). This CDR3 region has 15 residues. Germline CDR1 MGHRA, CDR2 YSYEKL. The germline V and J ends were trimmed by 0 bases and 1 base, with 9 bases remaining between them. The CDR3 DNA reads as TGCGCCAGCAGCCAAGACAGGGAGGCGAACACTGAAGCTTTCTTT. This codes for CASSQDREANTEAFF.

This clone has a handful of counts. The chain links TRBV10-3 to TRBJ2-3, with 7 bases matching TRBD2. The germline V gene has CDR1 ENHRY and CDR2 SYGVKD. Losses at the gene ends were 5 bases for V and 2 bases for J; bases not matched to a gene: 4. The CDR3 extends over 14 amino acids. The DNA for the CDR3 is TGTGCCATCAGTTTCGCGGGGGACACAGATACGCAGTATTTT. This codes for CAISFAGDTDTQYF.

This clone showed up just a few times. This chain uses TRBV2 with TRBJ2-3; D is ambiguous. CDR3 length equals 11 residues. Trimming took off 7 bases at V and 6 bases at J, with 8 bases between the two ends. Looked up from germline, CDR1 is SNHLY and CDR2 is FYNNEI. The CDR3 DNA is TGTGCCAGCAAGGGAATGGATACGCAGTATTTT. Amino acids: CASKGMDTQYF.

In the case of this clone: Other DNA sequences in this specimen translate into the identical CDR3. The chain joins TRBV18 to TRBJ2-7, with 7 positions matching TRBD1. CDR3 length: 13 amino acids. J was trimmed by 3 bases and V by 3 bases; bases with no gene match: 2. Germline CDR1 is KGHSH and CDR2 is LQKENI. CDR3 bases: TGTGCCAGCTCACCGGGACAGAGCTACGAGCAGTACTTC. Translated: CASSPGQSYEQYF.

Comment on this clone: The sample holds other DNA sequences that translate to the same CDR3. This chain joins TRBV29-1 and TRBJ1-1; D is perhaps TRBD1 (6 bases). The CDR3 has 12 residues. CDR1 is SQVTM, CDR2 ANQGSEA, per germline. The ends were cut back, 6 bases at V and 3 bases at J, with 11 bases in the middle. The CDR3 sequence is CSVDRRDTEAFF. CDR3 DNA sequence: TGCAGCGTCGACAGGCGGGACACTGAAGCTTTCTTT.

This sequence joins TRBV9 and TRBJ2-3, with D possibly being TRBD1 (5 bases). Per germline, CDR1 SGDLS and CDR2 YYNGEE. The V end was cut by 0 bases, the J end by 0 bases, with 11 bases between. The CDR3 has 16 amino acids. This CDR3 is CASSVGGHSSTDTQYF. CDR3 nucleotides: TGTGCCAGCAGCGTAGGGGGCCACAGTAGCACAGATACGCAGTATTTT.

V is TRBV5-1 and J is TRBJ2-1; tentatively, D is TRBD2 (6 bases). CDR1 is SGHRS and CDR2 is YFSETQ in the germline V gene. The CDR3 runs 15 residues. Deletions cut 2 bases from V and 7 bases from J, with 16 bases between. CDR3 region: CASSLTPGLLNEQFF. As DNA, the CDR3 is TGCGCCAGCAGCTTAACACCGGGACTCCTAAATGAGCAGTTCTTC.

The chain is built from TRBV5-1 and TRBJ2-7; TRBD2 matches at 7 bases. There are 15 residues in the CDR3. Germline V gene lookup returns CDR1 SGHRS and CDR2 YFSETQ. With 0 bases clipped from V and 0 bases from J, the junction kept 3 bases outside the gene matches. CDR3 protein: CASSLEAGVSYEQYF. CDR3 coding DNA: TGCGCCAGCAGCTTGGAGGCGGGAGTCTCCTACGAGCAGTACTTC.

This chain joins TRBV29-1 and TRBJ1-2; no definite D call. V was shortened by 0 bases and J by 0 bases, with 17 bases between the two germline ends. The CDR3 has 17 residues. The V gene's germline CDR1 is SQVTM and CDR2 ANQGSEA. The CDR3 sequence is CSVEESVSRKANYGYTF. In nucleotides, the CDR3 is TGCAGCGTTGAAGAATCGGTCAGCCGCAAAGCTAACTATGGCTACACCTTC.

The chain couples TRBV30 to TRBJ2-1, with 8 bases lining up with TRBD2. The V and J ends lost 1 base and 7 bases, in that order; junction bases with no gene match: 9. The CDR3 runs 15 residues. Germline V gives CDR1 GTSNPN, CDR2 SVGIG (reference sequence). For the CDR3, the DNA is TGTGCCTGGAGTGACGTTTTAGCGGGAATAAATGAGCAGTTCTTC. Translation: CAWSDVLAGINEQFF.

This rearrangement joins TRBV7-3 to TRBJ2-3; 10 bases match TRBD2. V shed 5 bases, J shed 3 bases, and the junction held 2 bases outside the gene matches. The CDR3 is 14 residues long. Germline values: CDR1 SGHTA, CDR2 FQGTGA. CDR3 nucleotides: TGTGCCAGCAGCCTGGGACTAGCGACAGATACGCAGTATTTT. This translates into CASSLGLATDTQYF.

V and J are TRBV19 and TRBJ2-1; no clear D gene. CDR1 is LNHDA, CDR2 SQIVND, per germline (reference sequence). This CDR3 has 15 residues. Deletions cut 3 bases from V and 6 bases from J, with 15 bases between. The CDR3 DNA reads TGTGCCAGTAGTATTGGCGATTCCCCCGCCAATGAGCAGTTCTTC. It translates to CASSIGDSPANEQFF.

This chain joins TRBV5-4 and TRBJ2-7; 8 nucleotides match TRBD1. CDR1 SGHNT and CDR2 YYREEE come from the germline V gene (reference sequence). The V segment lost 0 bases and the J segment 3 bases; nucleotides outside the gene matches: 2. CDR3 size: 14 residues. The CDR3 reads CASSLGQGIYEQYF. The CDR3 DNA follows: TGTGCCAGCAGCTTGGGACAGGGGATCTACGAGCAGTACTTC.